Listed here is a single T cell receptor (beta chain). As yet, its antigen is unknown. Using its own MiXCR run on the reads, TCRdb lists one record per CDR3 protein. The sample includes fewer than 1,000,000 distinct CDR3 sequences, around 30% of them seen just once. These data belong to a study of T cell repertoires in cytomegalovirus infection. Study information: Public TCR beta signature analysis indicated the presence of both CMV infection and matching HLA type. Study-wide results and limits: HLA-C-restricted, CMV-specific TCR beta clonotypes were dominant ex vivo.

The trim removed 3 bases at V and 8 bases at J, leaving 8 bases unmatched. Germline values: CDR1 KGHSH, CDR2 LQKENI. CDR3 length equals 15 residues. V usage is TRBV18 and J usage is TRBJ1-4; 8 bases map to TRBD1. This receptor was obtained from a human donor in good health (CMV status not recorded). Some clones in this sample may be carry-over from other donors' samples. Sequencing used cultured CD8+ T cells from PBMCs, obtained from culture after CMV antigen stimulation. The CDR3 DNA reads TGTGCCAGCTCACCGACAGGGGACTGGGGGGAAAAACTGTTTTTT. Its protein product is CASSPTGDWGEKLFF.